Below are 29 T cell receptor beta chains sequenced from a single sample in a study of T-cell memory formation after mild COVID-19 (dated by TCRdb to the early 2020s). The receptor library was made with 5' RACE. Sequenced on an Illumina NovaSeq 6000. The public reads were reanalyzed by TCRdb: fastp trimming at Q25, MiXCR alignment, in-frame beta chains only. Each CDR3 protein gets just one entry, which takes the most common genes and DNA from the rows behind it. This sample has roughly 160,000 distinct CDR3 sequences in its table, and around 13% of those were observed once. The ten most abundant clones make up approximately 3.3% of the sample. Sequenced: PBMCs or a T cell subset sorted from them (not recorded which). These receptors came from a man aged 18 to 35 who had mild COVID-19 (a few samples of this study predate the infection). The sample titles of this study are shuffled in the database, so cell type and time point are left out; the donor was told from shared clones.

The chain employs TRBV5-4 and TRBJ1-2; D gene unclear. Germline CDR1 is SGHNT and CDR2 is YYREEE (reference sequence). Trimming shortened V by 0 bases and J by 6 bases, and 12 bases separated the two germline ends. The CDR3 runs to 14 residues. CDR3 amino acids: CASSLVRETNGYTF. The CDR3 bases are TGTGCCAGCAGCTTGGTTCGGGAGACCAATGGCTACACCTTC.

This clonotype is a singleton in its sample. The chain joins TRBV29-1 to TRBJ1-5, with D perhaps TRBD1 (6 bases). The germline V gene encodes CDR1 SQVTM and CDR2 ANQGSEA. Trimming removed 5 bases from V and 7 bases from J, with 15 bases in between. This CDR3 spans 13 amino acids. CDR3 coding DNA: TGCAGCGTTCGTACAGGGCCAGACCAGCCCCAGCATTTT. Its translation is CSVRTGPDQPQHF.

The table lists this clonotype with a few counts. The rearrangement joins TRBV5-1 to TRBJ2-7; TRBD2 is a possible D gene (5 bases). This CDR3 spans 14 amino acids. Germline CDR1 and CDR2: SGHRS and YFSETQ. V gave up 4 bases and J gave up 4 bases, with 15 bases separating them. CDR3 DNA: TGCGCCAGCAGCCAAGAGGGTTTTCGATACGAGCAGTACTTC. It is translated as CASSQEGFRYEQYF.

This clonotype was seen only a few times. This chain uses TRBV20-1 with TRBJ1-1, with 7 nucleotides matching TRBD1. This CDR3 has 14 residues. Germline trimming cut 3 bases from V and 0 bases from J; bases unmatched to any gene: 4. Germline CDR1 is DFQATT and CDR2 is SNEGSKA (reference sequence). CDR3 amino acids: CSARTGHMNTEAFF. The DNA for the CDR3 is TGCAGTGCTAGGACAGGGCACATGAACACTGAAGCTTTCTTT.

This CDR3 reads CAISDPSGGQETQYF. DNA for the CDR3: TGTGCCATCAGTGACCCTAGCGGGGGCCAAGAGACCCAGTACTTC. V usage is TRBV10-3 and J usage is TRBJ2-5, with 10 bases lining up with TRBD2. Germline V lookup: CDR1 ENHRY, CDR2 SYGVKD. V trimming: 3 bases; J trimming: 1 base; junction bases outside the gene matches: 2. The CDR3 is 15 amino acids.

This clonotype was counted ten times or more. The V call is TRBV12-3 or TRBV12-4, the J call TRBJ2-2, with D possibly matching TRBD2 (5 bases). This CDR3 is built from 17 residues. V lost 2 bases and J lost 2, with 15 bases in between. The CDR3 is CASSLHPTGLNTGELFF. Here the CDR3 DNA reads TGTGCCAGCAGTTTACATCCCACCGGACTTAACACCGGGGAGCTGTTTTTT.

This clonotype came up a few times. V and J are TRBV7-9 and TRBJ2-2, with D possibly matching TRBD1 (5 bases). This CDR3 is built from 16 residues. V was pared by 4 bases and J by 4 bases, with 16 bases between. CDR1 SEHNR and CDR2 FQNEAQ come from the germline V gene (reference sequence). The DNA for the CDR3 is TGTGCCAGCAGCTCGAGACAGCTTTCGAGCACCGGGGAGCTGTTTTTT. Amino acids: CASSSRQLSSTGELFF.

A few counts support this clonotype. V gene TRBV3-1 combines with J gene TRBJ2-2, with D uncertain. CDR3 length: 16 amino acids. Germline CDR1 is LGHDT and CDR2 is YNNKEL (reference sequence). The V end lost 1 base, the J end lost 5 bases, and 14 bases lay between the germline ends. CDR3 sequence (DNA): TGTGCCAGCAGCCAAGCCAGTAGTAGGTCGACCGGGGAGCTGTTTTTT. It translates to CASSQASSRSTGELFF.

This clonotype was observed a few times. V usage is TRBV12-3 or TRBV12-4 and J usage is TRBJ1-1; D call uncertain. V was cut by 6 bases and J by 11 bases, with 19 bases left in between. The CDR3 loop spans 13 amino acids. The CDR3: CASRDLIGREAFF. The CDR3 DNA reads as TGTGCCAGCAGGGATCTAATCGGCCGCGAGGCTTTCTTT.

V usage is TRBV28 and J usage is TRBJ1-6, with a possible D match to TRBD1 (6 bases). Per the germline V gene, CDR1 is MDHEN and CDR2 is SYDVKM. The CDR3 extends over 15 amino acids. The V and J ends lost 6 bases and 0 bases respectively, with 9 bases between them. In DNA, the CDR3 is TGTGCCAGCAGAAAACAGGGCTCCTATAATTCACCCCTCCACTTT. This translates into CASRKQGSYNSPLHF.

V gene TRBV20-1 combines with J gene TRBJ1-1, with TRBD1 identical over 7 bases. This CDR3 is built from 13 residues. Looked up from germline, CDR1 is DFQATT and CDR2 is SNEGSKA (reference sequence). Germline trimming cut 6 bases from V and 3 bases from J; bases unmatched to any gene: 7. The chain's CDR3 is CSADDRAYTEAFF. The CDR3 DNA reads TGCAGTGCAGACGACAGGGCCTACACTGAAGCTTTCTTT.

The chain carries TRBV5-1 and TRBJ2-2; maybe TRBD2 (6 bases). V was clipped by 0 bases and J by 7 bases, with 7 bases between them. The CDR3 spans 13 residues. Per germline, CDR1 SGHRS and CDR2 YFSETQ. The CDR3 region has the DNA TGCGCCAGCAGCTTGGAGACTAGCGGGGAGCTGTTTTTT. Its protein product is CASSLETSGELFF.

The chain has TRBV10-1 and TRBJ2-7; TRBD1 aligns across 9 bases. This CDR3 has 17 residues. Germline lookup yields CDR1 WNHNN and CDR2 SYGVQD (reference sequence). V was clipped by 6 bases and J by 2 bases; unmatched bases: 14. In DNA form, the CDR3 reads TGCGCCAGCAGCCCCGGACAGGGGAAACCCCATACCTACGAGCAGTACTTC. The encoded protein is CASSPGQGKPHTYEQYF.

This clonotype was detected only a few times. V and J are TRBV5-1 and TRBJ2-7; the D gene could be TRBD1 or TRBD2 (6 bases each). This CDR3 is 13 amino acids long. Trimming left V 3 bases short and J 7 bases short, with 14 bases between. Germline values: CDR1 SGHRS, CDR2 YFSETQ. This CDR3 is CASSSGQRGEQYV. For the CDR3, the DNA is TGCGCCAGCAGCTCGGGACAACGGGGGGAGCAGTACGTC.

This clonotype was counted only a few times. V usage is TRBV4-2 and J usage is TRBJ1-4, with 7 bases lining up with TRBD1. Losses at the gene ends were 3 bases for V and 3 bases for J; bases not matched to a gene: 7. The CDR3 contains 16 residues. From germline, CDR1 is LGHNA and CDR2 YNFKEQ. The CDR3 sequence: CASSQPGQLSNEKLFF. The DNA for the CDR3 is TGTGCCAGCAGCCAGCCGGGACAGCTATCTAATGAAAAACTGTTTTTT.

This chain links TRBV5-1 with TRBJ2-7; 10 nucleotides line up with TRBD1. V shed 4 bases and J 4 bases; nucleotides not matched to a gene: 5. The germline CDR1 and CDR2 sequences are SGHRS and YFSETQ. CDR3 length: 14 amino acids. The CDR3 loop is CASSNRDRGYEQYF. The CDR3 nucleotides read TGCGCCAGCAGCAACCGGGACAGGGGTTACGAGCAGTACTTC.

The genes are TRBV5-1 and TRBJ1-1, with 11 bases lining up with TRBD1. The CDR3 spans 16 residues. J was trimmed by 1 base and V by 2 bases; bases with no gene match: 4. Per the germline V gene, CDR1 is SGHRS and CDR2 is YFSETQ. The CDR3, as DNA: TGCGCCAGCAGCTTCTACGGACAGGGGGCGAACACTGAAGCTTTCTTT. Translating it yields CASSFYGQGANTEAFF.

V is TRBV5-6 and J is TRBJ2-7; D not certain. In germline, CDR1 is SGHDT, CDR2 YYEEEE. Trimming left V 1 base short and J 2 bases short, with 7 bases between. CDR3 length equals 13 residues. DNA for the CDR3: TGTGCCAGCAGCTTGCCGGCCACCTACGAGCAGTACTTC. It encodes CASSLPATYEQYF.

There are many counts of this clonotype. The chain joins TRBV5-1 to TRBJ2-5; tentatively, D is TRBD1 (5 bases). The CDR3 runs to 15 residues. The V gene lost 0 bases and the J gene lost 2 bases, with 11 bases spanning the gap. In germline, CDR1 is SGHRS, CDR2 YFSETQ. The CDR3 here is CASSLDTGFQETQYF. CDR3 DNA sequence: TGCGCCAGCAGCTTGGACACAGGTTTTCAAGAGACCCAGTACTTC.

This chain joins TRBV28 and TRBJ2-3; D unresolved. The CDR3 length is 15 residues. Trimming stripped 6 bases from V and 0 bases from J, with 13 bases between. CDR1 is MDHEN and CDR2 is SYDVKM in the germline V gene. DNA for the CDR3: TGTGCCAGCAGCGCAGGATTATCTAGCACAGATACGCAGTATTTT. It codes for CASSAGLSSTDTQYF.

This clonotype occurred a few times. The CDR3, as DNA: TGTGCCAGCAGTCGGGACTCGACTAATGAAAAACTGTTTTTT. Protein: CASSRDSTNEKLFF. The V and J genes are TRBV12-3 or TRBV12-4 and TRBJ1-4, with D possibly being TRBD1 (5 bases). Trimming removed 5 bases from V and 2 bases from J, with 9 bases in between. This CDR3 has 14 amino acids.

This clonotype has only a few counts. This sequence joins TRBV28 and TRBJ2-2; possibly TRBD2 for D (5 bases). V was pared by 2 bases and J by 4 bases, with 14 bases between. The germline V gene encodes CDR1 MDHEN and CDR2 SYDVKM. This CDR3 has 16 amino acids. The chain's CDR3 is CASSLGPGMVTGELFF. The CDR3 DNA reads as TGTGCCAGCAGTTTAGGCCCGGGGATGGTCACCGGGGAGCTGTTTTTT.

This clonotype came up many times. The CDR3 DNA follows: TGCAGTGCTAACCTCCGGGGTGAAAACACCATATATTTT. Translating gives CSANLRGENTIYF. This chain links TRBV20-1 with TRBJ1-3, with D unclear. Germline CDR1 reads DFQATT; CDR2 reads SNEGSKA (reference sequence). Trimming left V 4 bases short and J 6 bases short, with 13 bases between. The CDR3 has 13 residues.

The J gene is TRBJ1-5, the V gene TRBV28; 9 bases line up with TRBD1. This CDR3 has 20 amino acids. V lost 8 bases, J lost 2 bases, and 22 bases stayed unmatched. CDR1 and CDR2 from the germline V gene are MDHEN and SYDVKM. CDR3 amino acids: CASGEIPGQGGKWGNQPQHF. CDR3 nucleotides: TGTGCCAGCGGCGAGATACCGGGACAGGGAGGAAAGTGGGGCAATCAGCCCCAGCATTTT.

This clonotype was observed a few times. The chain uses TRBV11-2 and TRBJ2-2; D possibly corresponds to TRBD1 (5 bases). The CDR3 loop spans 15 amino acids. Germline lookup yields CDR1 SGHAT and CDR2 FQNNGV. The V end was cut by 6 bases, the J end by 6 bases, with 17 bases between. The CDR3 nucleotides read TGTGCCAGCAGGCACATCAGGGTCCGGCCCGGGGAGCTGTTTTTT. This gives the protein CASRHIRVRPGELFF.

The gene calls are TRBV20-1 and TRBJ1-2; the D is unclear. The V gene's germline CDR1 is DFQATT and CDR2 SNEGSKA (reference sequence). The CDR3 covers 12 residues. V lost 4 bases to trimming and J lost 4 bases, with 10 bases between them. This CDR3 reads CSANDLFYGYTF. The CDR3 nucleotides read TGCAGTGCTAACGACCTTTTCTATGGCTACACCTTC.

In its sample, this clonotype was seen a few times. The chain uses TRBV7-8 and TRBJ2-5; D is possibly TRBD2 (6 bases). Germline V gene sequence: CDR1 SGHVS, CDR2 FQNEAQ. This CDR3 is built from 15 residues. With 6 bases removed from V and 0 bases from J, the gap between germline ends came to 14 bases. For the CDR3, the DNA is TGTGCCAGCAGGGGGGGACGGAGGTACCAAGAGACCCAGTACTTC. Its protein product is CASRGGRRYQETQYF. The full variable domain, completed using reference TRBV7-8 and TRBJ2-5, is GAGVSQSPRYKVAKRGQDVALRCDPISGHVSLFWYQQALGQGPEFLTYFQNEAQLDKSGLPSDRFFAERPEGSVSTLKIQRTQQEDSAVYLCASRGGRRYQETQYFGPGTRLLVL.

The genes are TRBV5-1 and TRBJ1-4; no firm D call. V dropped 0 bases and J dropped 4 bases, with 7 bases sitting between them. The CDR3 sequence is 14 residues long. CDR1 is SGHRS, CDR2 YFSETQ, per germline. CDR3 protein: CASSLDSFNEKLFF. The CDR3 DNA sequence: TGCGCCAGCAGCTTGGACAGTTTTAATGAAAAACTGTTTTTT.

The CDR3 region has the DNA TGTGCCAGCGGAGGGGAAGGGGTAAACATTCAGTACTTC. Translating it yields CASGGEGVNIQYF. The chain carries TRBV6-7 and TRBJ2-4; TRBD2 is a possible D gene (6 bases). TRBV6-7 is labeled an ORF, and its function is uncertain. Trimming took 8 bases from V and 6 from J, leaving 14 bases between them. The CDR3 runs 13 residues.